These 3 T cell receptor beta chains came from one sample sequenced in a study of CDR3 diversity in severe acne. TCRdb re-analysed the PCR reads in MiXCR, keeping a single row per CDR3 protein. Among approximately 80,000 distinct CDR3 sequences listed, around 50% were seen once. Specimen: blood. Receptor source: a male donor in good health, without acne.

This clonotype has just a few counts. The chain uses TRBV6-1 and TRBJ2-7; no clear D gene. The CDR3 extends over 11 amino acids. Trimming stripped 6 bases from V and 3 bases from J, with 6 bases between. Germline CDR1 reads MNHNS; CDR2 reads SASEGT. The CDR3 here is CASRENYEQYF. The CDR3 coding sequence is TGTGCCAGCAGGGAGAACTACGAGCAGTACTTC.

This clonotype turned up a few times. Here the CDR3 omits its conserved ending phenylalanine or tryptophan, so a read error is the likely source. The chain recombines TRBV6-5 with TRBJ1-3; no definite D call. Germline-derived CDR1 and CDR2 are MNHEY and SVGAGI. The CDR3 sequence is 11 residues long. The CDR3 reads CASLSENTIYL. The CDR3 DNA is TGTGCCAGTCTATCTGAAAACACCATATATTTA.

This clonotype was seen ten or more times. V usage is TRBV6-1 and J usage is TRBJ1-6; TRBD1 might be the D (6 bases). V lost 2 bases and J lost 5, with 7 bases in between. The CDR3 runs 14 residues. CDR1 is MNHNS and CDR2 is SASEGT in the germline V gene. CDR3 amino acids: CASSEQGHNSPLHF. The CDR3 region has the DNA TGTGCCAGCAGTGAACAGGGGCATAATTCACCCCTCCACTTT.